The 32 T cell receptor beta chains given below trace back to one sample, sequenced in a study of blood T cell repertoires in COVID-19. The method was immunoSEQ multiplex PCR; TCRdb's version includes in-frame clones alone and lacks a portion of them. The sample consists of roughly 78,000 clones, 65% to 85% of them appearing once. The sample was peripheral blood. These receptors came from a man aged 45-65 years with COVID-19, enrolled during active disease.

The chain recombines TRBV7-8 with TRBJ1-1, with D hard to call. Germline V gene lookup returns CDR1 SGHVS and CDR2 FQNEAQ. V lost 5 bases, J lost 5 bases, and 12 bases lay in between. The CDR3 length is 13 residues. The CDR3 nucleotides read TGTGCCAGCAGCCGCCAACCGGGGACTGAAGCTTTCTTT. Translating it yields CASSRQPGTEAFF.

CDR3 in amino acids: CASSGVRSNQPQHF. In nucleotides, the CDR3 is TGTGCCAGCAGCGGAGTCCGGAGCAATCAGCCCCAGCATTTT. The chain is built from TRBV3-1 (or the pseudogene TRBV3-2) and TRBJ1-5, with no clear D. The V end was cut by 5 bases, the J end by 1 base, with 9 bases between. In germline, CDR1 is LGHDT, CDR2 YNNKEL (reference sequence). The CDR3 spans 14 residues.

The J gene is TRBJ1-3, the V gene TRBV28, with TRBD1 matching 7 bases. Germline lookup yields CDR1 MDHEN and CDR2 SYDVKM. The CDR3 covers 15 residues. Trimming took 2 bases from V and 8 from J; bases not matched to a gene: 9. Here the CDR3 reads CASSLQGVTGDTIYF. In DNA form, the CDR3 reads TGTGCCAGCAGTTTACAGGGGGTGACCGGGGACACCATATATTTT.

The chain couples TRBV4-1 to TRBJ1-5; maybe TRBD1 (5 bases). Germline V gives CDR1 MGHRA, CDR2 YSYEKL. V was shortened by 0 bases and J by 7 bases, with 7 bases between the two germline ends. The CDR3 extends over 13 amino acids. The CDR3 bases are TGCGCCAGCAGCCAAGAGGGGCGGCAGCCCCAGCATTTT. This gives the protein CASSQEGRQPQHF.

This clone was found a few times. CDR3: CAWTGGNQPQHF. Here the CDR3 DNA reads TGTGCCTGGACAGGGGGGAATCAGCCCCAGCATTTT. The V and J genes are TRBV30 and TRBJ1-5, with 7 bases lining up with TRBD1. With V trimmed by 4 bases and J by 4 bases, 1 base remained unmatched. CDR1 and CDR2 from the germline V gene are GTSNPN and SVGIG (reference sequence). The CDR3 contains 12 residues.

Only one count was recorded for this clone. V and J are TRBV11-2 and TRBJ2-5; D is possibly TRBD2 (7 bases). The V and J ends lost 3 bases and 4 bases respectively, with 12 bases between them. The CDR3 has 14 amino acids. CDR1 and CDR2 (germline): SGHAT, FQNNGV. For the CDR3, the DNA is TGTGCCAGCAGCTTGTGGAGGGGGGGAGAGACCCAGTACTTC. Translation: CASSLWRGGETQYF. The complete variable domain, with remaining parts taken from reference TRBV11-2 and TRBJ2-5, reads EAGVAQSPRYKIIEKRQSVAFWCNPISGHATLYWYQQILGQGPKLLIQFQNNGVVDDSQLPKDRFSAERLKGVDSTLKIQPAKLEDSAVYLCASSLWRGGETQYFGPGTRLLVL.

This chain links TRBV7-9 with TRBJ1-5; the match to TRBD1 covers 9 bases. J gave up 3 bases and V 5 bases, and 5 bases lay outside the gene matches. The germline gives CDR1 SEHNR, CDR2 FQNEAQ (reference sequence). There are 15 residues in the CDR3. CDR3 amino acids: CASSPGTGINQPQHF. Here the CDR3 DNA reads TGTGCCAGCAGCCCCGGGACAGGGATCAATCAGCCCCAGCATTTT. Variable domain in full (rest from reference TRBV7-9 and TRBJ1-5): DTGVSQNPRHKITKRGQNVTFRCDPISEHNRLYWYRQTLGQGPEFLTYFQNEAQLEKSRLLSDRFSAERPKGSFSTLEIQRTEQGDSAMYLCASSPGTGINQPQHFGDGTRLSIL.

The table lists this clone with a few counts. The chain combines TRBV29-1 with TRBJ2-7; D gene ambiguous. Trimming removed 6 bases from V and 4 bases from J, with 13 bases in between. CDR1 and CDR2 from the germline V gene are SQVTM and ANQGSEA. This CDR3 spans 12 amino acids. DNA for the CDR3: TGCAGCGTAGCACCAGACGGGTACGAGCAGTACTTC. Protein: CSVAPDGYEQYF.

The V call is TRBV10-2, the J call TRBJ2-5, with D tentatively TRBD1 (5 bases). Germline-derived CDR1 and CDR2 are WSHSY and SAAADI. This CDR3 has 13 residues. The germline V and J ends were trimmed by 2 bases and 7 bases, with 11 bases remaining between them. DNA for the CDR3: TGCGCCAGCAGTGAGAGCAGGGATGTGACCCAGTACTTC. Translation gives CASSESRDVTQYF.

The rearrangement links TRBV9 to TRBJ2-1; TRBD2 matches 10 bases. J was trimmed by 5 bases and V by 7 bases; bases with no gene match: 3. This CDR3 is built from 13 residues. CDR1 is SGDLS, CDR2 YYNGEE, per germline. CDR3: CASGLAGDNEQFF. CDR3 sequence (DNA): TGTGCCAGCGGGCTAGCGGGAGACAATGAGCAGTTCTTC. Variable domain in full (rest from reference TRBV9 and TRBJ2-1): DSGVTQTPKHLITATGQRVTLRCSPRSGDLSVYWYQQSLDQGLQFLIQYYNGEERAKGNILERFSAQQFPDLHSELNLSSLELGDSALYFCASGLAGDNEQFFGPGTRLTVL.

The rearrangement uses TRBV7-3 and TRBJ2-6; 12 bases are shared with TRBD1. J was trimmed by 4 bases and V by 4 bases; bases with no gene match: 11. CDR1 is SGHTA, CDR2 FQGTGA, per germline. CDR3 length equals 19 residues. As DNA, the CDR3 is TGTGCCAGCAGCTCCCTCGAGGGGACAGGGGGCACCGGGGCCAACGTCCTGACTTTC. This translates into CASSSLEGTGGTGANVLTF.

The rearrangement links TRBV5-4 to TRBJ2-1, with 7 bases identical to TRBD2. The CDR3 sequence is 15 residues long. The trim removed 4 bases at V and 6 bases at J, leaving 10 bases unmatched. Germline V CDR1 and CDR2: SGHNT, YYREEE (reference sequence). CDR3 in amino acids: CASSLLTSVFNEQFF. CDR3 in DNA: TGTGCCAGCAGCCTCTTAACTAGCGTTTTCAATGAGCAGTTCTTC.

This clone was recorded only once. The chain has TRBV10-1 and TRBJ2-1, with a weak D call TRBD1 (6 bases). Germline assignment: CDR1 WNHNN and CDR2 SYGVQD (reference sequence). This CDR3 is built from 12 residues. Trimming removed 5 bases at V and 13 bases at J, with 15 bases between. In DNA form, the CDR3 reads TGCGCCAGCAGTCCCAAGGGGGATTTACAGTTCTTC. Its protein product is CASSPKGDLQFF.

Remarks on this clone: A junction end diverges from the germline sequence, so it may reflect a read error. The rearrangement joins TRBV7-9 to TRBJ2-7; TRBD2 matches 8 bases. Per the germline V gene, CDR1 is SEHNR and CDR2 is FQNEAQ (reference sequence). This CDR3 comprises 14 residues. Here the CDR3 DNA reads TGTGCCAGCAGCCTAGCGGGCAAAGCCTACGAGCAGTACTTC. Translated, it gives CASSLAGKAYEQYF.

The chain combines TRBV19 with TRBJ2-1, with TRBD1 matching over 10 bases. Unmatched junction bases numbered 4, after V lost 6 bases and J lost 2 bases. The CDR3 is made up of 15 amino acids. Germline CDR1 reads LNHDA; CDR2 reads SQIVND (reference sequence). CDR3 sequence reads: CASSGGQGTYNEQFF. The CDR3 coding sequence is TGTGCCAGTAGCGGGGGACAGGGGACCTACAATGAGCAGTTCTTC.

V is TRBV2 and J is TRBJ1-5; D is uncertain. CDR1 and CDR2 from the germline V gene are SNHLY and FYNNEI. This CDR3 region has 14 residues. The ends were cut back, 3 bases at V and 0 bases at J, with 6 bases in the middle. The CDR3 DNA is TGTGCCAGCAGTGACTCTTATAGCAATCAGCCCCAGCATTTT. Its protein is CASSDSYSNQPQHF.

The chain links TRBV7-2 to TRBJ1-5; D might be TRBD1 (5 bases). CDR3 size: 14 residues. The V and J ends lost 4 bases and 3 bases respectively, with 10 bases between them. CDR1 and CDR2 (germline): SGHTA, FQGNSA. CDR3 residues: CASSSQGINQPQHF. Here the CDR3 DNA reads TGTGCCAGCAGCTCCCAGGGAATCAATCAGCCCCAGCATTTT.

The CDR3 sequence: CASGTGDSYEQYF. The CDR3 bases are TGCGCCAGCGGAACCGGGGACTCCTACGAGCAGTACTTC. The chain recombines TRBV5-1 with TRBJ2-7; D possibly corresponds to TRBD2 (5 bases). Germline lookup yields CDR1 SGHRS and CDR2 YFSETQ. Between the trimmed V and J ends, which lost 7 bases and 0 bases, there was a span of 11 bases. CDR3 length equals 13 residues.

The J gene is TRBJ1-4, the V gene TRBV5-1; 8 nucleotides match TRBD1. V gave up 4 bases and J gave up 10 bases; unmatched junction bases: 6. The germline gives CDR1 SGHRS, CDR2 YFSETQ. The CDR3 spans 13 residues. The DNA for the CDR3 is TGCGCCAGCAGCCCAGGGACAGGACGAAAACTGTTTTTT. It codes for CASSPGTGRKLFF.

This chain links TRBV28 with TRBJ2-2, with 9 bases aligning to TRBD2. V gave up 5 bases and J gave up 4 bases; unmatched junction bases: 11. This CDR3 comprises 17 residues. Germline CDR1 and CDR2: MDHEN and SYDVKM. CDR3 protein: CASSPHSGGGSTGELFF. CDR3 coding DNA: TGTGCCAGCAGTCCACATAGCGGGGGCGGTTCCACCGGGGAGCTGTTTTTT.

The count of this clone is one. This chain connects TRBV15 to TRBJ2-2; 7 bases line up with TRBD1. With V trimmed by 8 bases and J by 6 bases, 6 bases remained unmatched. CDR1 is LNHNV and CDR2 is YYDKDF in the germline V gene (reference sequence). The CDR3 has 13 amino acids. This CDR3 is CATEGALAGELFF. Written as DNA, the CDR3 is TGTGCCACCGAGGGGGCGCTTGCCGGGGAGCTGTTTTTT. Full variable domain (missing parts from reference TRBV15 and TRBJ2-2): DAMVIQNPRYQVTQFGKPVTLSCSQTLNHNVMYWYQQKSSQAPKLLFHYYDKDFNNEADTPDNFQSRRPNTSFCFLDIRSPGLGDTAMYLCATEGALAGELFFGEGSRLTVL.

The chain links TRBV30 to TRBJ1-6, with 7 bases identical to TRBD1. CDR3 size: 15 residues. CDR1 and CDR2 (germline): GTSNPN, SVGIG (reference sequence). V trimming: 1 base; J trimming: 9 bases; junction bases outside the gene matches: 9. The DNA of the CDR3 is TGTGCCTGGAGTGCCCGGGACAGCCTAGCTTCACCCCTCCACTTT. It encodes CAWSARDSLASPLHF. Combining the CDR3 with reference TRBV30 and TRBJ1-6 gives the whole variable domain SQTIHQWPATLVQPVGSPLSLECTVEGTSNPNLYWYRQAAGRGLQLLFYSVGIGQISSEVPQNLSASRPQDRQFILSSKKLLLSDSGFYLCAWSARDSLASPLHFGNGTRLTVT.

This clone came up once. V is TRBV19 and J is TRBJ1-1, with D perhaps matching TRBD1 (6 bases). V shed 1 base and J shed 0 bases, with 12 bases lying between them. The CDR3 sequence is 16 residues long. The germline gives CDR1 LNHDA, CDR2 SQIVND (reference sequence). The CDR3 nucleotides are TGTGCCAGTAGTATAGTAGGACAGATCATGAACACTGAAGCTTTCTTT. It is translated as CASSIVGQIMNTEAFF. The variable domain in full, completed from reference TRBV19 and TRBJ1-1, reads DGGITQSPKYLFRKEGQNVTLSCEQNLNHDAMYWYRQDPGQGLRLIYYSQIVNDFQKGDIAEGYSVSREKKESFPLTVTSAQKNPTAFYLCASSIVGQIMNTEAFFGQGTRLTVV.

The V and J genes are TRBV14 and TRBJ2-1, with 8 bases matching TRBD2. From germline, CDR1 is SGHDN and CDR2 FVKESK. V shed 1 base, J shed 4 bases, and the junction held 6 bases outside the gene matches. The CDR3 consists of 16 residues. CDR3 in amino acids: CASSQAVTSGYNEQFF. Here the CDR3 DNA reads TGTGCCAGCAGCCAAGCGGTCACTAGCGGATACAATGAGCAGTTCTTC. Drawing the rest from reference TRBV14 and TRBJ2-1, the complete variable domain is EAGVTQFPSHSVIEKGQTVTLRCDPISGHDNLYWYRRVMGKEIKFLLHFVKESKQDESGMPNNRFLAERTGGTYSTLKVQPAELEDSGVYFCASSQAVTSGYNEQFFGPGTRLTVL.

The J gene is TRBJ1-1, the V gene TRBV5-1; 7 bases map to TRBD1. The germline V gene encodes CDR1 SGHRS and CDR2 YFSETQ. The CDR3 has 15 amino acids. The V and J ends lost 0 bases and 1 base, in that order; junction bases with no gene match: 3. CDR3 nucleotide sequence: TGCGCCAGCAGCTTGGCGGGACAGCAGAACACTGAAGCTTTCTTT. Its protein is CASSLAGQQNTEAFF.

The chain recombines TRBV6-5 with TRBJ2-1; the D gene is possibly TRBD2 (6 bases). Between the trimmed V and J ends, which lost 2 bases and 6 bases, there was a span of 14 bases. The CDR3 has 15 amino acids. Germline CDR1 reads MNHEY; CDR2 reads SVGAGI. CDR3 bases: TGTGCCAGCAGTTACGGATTCGGGAGAAGCAATGAGCAGTTCTTC. This gives the protein CASSYGFGRSNEQFF.

The V gene is TRBV19, the J gene TRBJ1-1; TRBD1 might be the D (5 bases). Germline CDR1 LNHDA, CDR2 SQIVND (reference sequence). Trimming stripped 5 bases from V and 1 base from J, with 8 bases between. The CDR3 covers 13 residues. CDR3 loop: CASSRQGNTEAFF. Written as DNA, the CDR3 is TGTGCCAGTAGTCGGCAGGGGAACACTGAAGCTTTCTTT.

The genes are TRBV4-1 and TRBJ2-7, with 9 bases that match TRBD2. Germline CDR1 MGHRA, CDR2 YSYEKL. With V trimmed by 1 base and J by 5 bases, 6 bases remained unmatched. The CDR3 spans 15 residues. Written as DNA, the CDR3 is TGCGCCAGCAGCCAAGTTAGCGGGAGTGTCAACGAGCAGTACTTC. The encoded protein is CASSQVSGSVNEQYF.

This clone was seen a few times. The gene calls are TRBV24-1 and TRBJ1-2; maybe TRBD1 (5 bases). The V gene's germline CDR1 is KGHDR and CDR2 SFDVKD. Trimming took 4 bases from V and 8 from J, leaving 22 bases between them. The CDR3 consists of 16 residues. CDR3 loop: CATSESGSTGERGYTF. The CDR3 DNA is TGTGCCACCAGTGAGTCCGGGTCGACGGGGGAGAGGGGCTACACCTTC.

J is TRBJ2-7 and V is TRBV30; possibly TRBD2 for D (6 bases). The V end was cut by 0 bases, the J end by 0 bases, with 9 bases between. Per the germline V gene, CDR1 is GTSNPN and CDR2 is SVGIG (reference sequence). This CDR3 has 14 residues. The CDR3 sequence: CAWSVGGTSYEQYF. The CDR3 DNA reads TGTGCCTGGAGTGTAGGCGGGACCTCCTACGAGCAGTACTTC.

The chain couples TRBV5-1 to TRBJ2-7, with 11 bases matching TRBD2. CDR3 length: 15 amino acids. CDR1 and CDR2 (germline): SGHRS, YFSETQ. V lost 0 bases, J lost 4 bases, and 3 bases stayed unmatched. CDR3 in amino acids: CASSLGGLAEYEQYF. CDR3 coding DNA: TGCGCCAGCAGCTTGGGGGGACTAGCGGAATACGAGCAGTACTTC.

The chain employs TRBV5-1 and TRBJ2-1; 7 nucleotides align to TRBD1. Trimming took 4 bases from V and 4 from J; bases not matched to a gene: 14. The CDR3 runs 17 residues. CDR1 and CDR2 (germline): SGHRS, YFSETQ. The CDR3, as DNA: TGCGCCAGCAGCCCCTATCCCGGGACAGAAATTTACAATGAGCAGTTCTTC. Translating it yields CASSPYPGTEIYNEQFF.